This TCR beta chain was observed in a study of OX40 agonist ivuxolimab in advanced cancers. Whole-study results and caveats: Clonal expansion in partial responders at 0.1-3.0 mg/kg ranked among the lowest. The authors also found low normalized T-cell clonal expansion in some nonresponders.

Generated by immunoSEQ multiplex PCR, the TCRdb table keeps only in-frame clones and is missing some. The sample holds fewer than 100,000 clones, roughly nine tenths seen once. Remarks on this clone: The antigen remains unidentified.

CDR3 length: 14 residues. V lost 3 bases and J lost 4, with 13 bases in between. The germline V gene has CDR1 KGHSH and CDR2 LQKENI. J is TRBJ2-7 and V is TRBV18; weak D call: TRBD2 (5 bases). The sequence was obtained from an adult with an advanced solid tumor such as melanoma, head and neck, liver or kidney cancer. The sample consisted of CD4+ or CD8+ T cells sorted from blood, taken in a trial of the OX40 agonist ivuxolimab. Here the CDR3 DNA reads TGTGCCAGCTCACCCAGTGGAGAGGGTTACGAGCAGTACTTC. Translated: CASSPSGEGYEQYF.